Listed below are T cell receptor beta chains from one sample, sequenced in a study of long-term antiretroviral therapy in people with HIV. Sequencing was performed with immunoSEQ multiplex PCR; in TCRdb, only in-frame clones are kept and a portion is missing. The table lists under 30,000 clones, almost 95% of them singletons. Specimen: unsorted PBMCs, collected 7.3 to 7.5 years after starting antiretroviral therapy. Receptors were obtained from a man aged 45 to 65 with HIV. Both conserved end residues are part of each CDR3. The D gene is left open where the match is weak. Clone sizes are given selectively: once, few, many, or a class where the clone is expanded.

clone_size: once; cdr3_length: 13; d_call: -; j_call: TRBJ1-6; v_call: TRBV5-6; cdr3_aa: CASSRGYNSPLHF; cdr3_nt: TGTGCCAGCAGCCGGGGCTATAATTCACCCCTCCACTTT
clone_size: -; cdr3_length: 16; d_call: TRBD2; j_call: TRBJ2-3; v_call: TRBV7-2; cdr3_aa: CASRLGRRGGADTQYF; cdr3_nt: TGTGCCAGCAGGTTAGGTCGGCGGGGGGGCGCAGATACGCAGTATTTT
clone_size: -; cdr3_length: 14; d_call: -; j_call: TRBJ2-3; v_call: TRBV5-6; cdr3_aa: CASSLVVTTDTQYF; cdr3_nt: TGTGCCAGCAGCTTGGTAGTAACCACAGATACGCAGTATTTT
clone_size: -; cdr3_length: 14; d_call: -; j_call: TRBJ2-6; v_call: TRBV19; cdr3_aa: CASSWGSGANVLTF; cdr3_nt: TGTGCCAGTAGCTGGGGCTCTGGGGCCAACGTCCTGACTTTC
clone_size: -; cdr3_length: 15; d_call: -; j_call: TRBJ1-1; v_call: TRBV5-4; cdr3_aa: CASSLPRTSNTEAFF; cdr3_nt: TGTGCCAGCAGCCTCCCTCGGACATCAAACACTGAAGCTTTCTTT
clone_size: -; cdr3_length: 13; d_call: -; j_call: TRBJ2-3; v_call: TRBV28; cdr3_aa: CASLQGGTDTQYF; cdr3_nt: TGTGCCAGCCTACAGGGAGGCACAGATACGCAGTATTTT
clone_size: -; cdr3_length: 15; d_call: TRBD1; j_call: TRBJ1-5; v_call: TRBV2; cdr3_aa: CASSQTGGDNQPQHF; cdr3_nt: TGTGCCAGCAGTCAGACAGGGGGGGACAATCAGCCCCAGCATTTT
clone_size: few; cdr3_length: 14; d_call: -; j_call: TRBJ1-1; v_call: TRBV27; cdr3_aa: CASRGDATNTEAFF; cdr3_nt: TGTGCCAGCAGGGGGGACGCAACTAACACTGAAGCTTTCTTT
clone_size: -; cdr3_length: 16; d_call: -; j_call: TRBJ2-2; v_call: TRBV30; cdr3_aa: CAWMRGLMANTGELFF; cdr3_nt: TGTGCCTGGATGAGGGGTCTTATGGCGAACACCGGGGAGCTGTTTTTT
clone_size: -; cdr3_length: 13; d_call: -; j_call: TRBJ2-2; v_call: TRBV19; cdr3_aa: CASSSDSTGELFF; cdr3_nt: TGTGCCAGTAGTAGTGACAGCACCGGGGAGCTGTTTTTT
clone_size: -; cdr3_length: 14; d_call: -; j_call: TRBJ2-7; v_call: TRBV5-4; cdr3_aa: CASSLAGGMGEQYF; cdr3_nt: TGTGCCAGCAGCTTGGCCGGGGGCATGGGCGAGCAGTACTTC
clone_size: -; cdr3_length: 18; d_call: TRBD1; j_call: TRBJ1-3; v_call: TRBV4-3; cdr3_aa: CASSQDPDRGSSGNTIYF; cdr3_nt: TGCGCCAGCAGCCAAGACCCAGACAGGGGCTCCTCTGGAAACACCATATATTTT
clone_size: -; cdr3_length: 15; d_call: TRBD2; j_call: TRBJ2-7; v_call: TRBV18; cdr3_aa: CASSPGLAGLYEQYF; cdr3_nt: TGTGCCAGCTCCCCGGGACTAGCGGGGCTATACGAGCAGTACTTC
clone_size: -; cdr3_length: 12; d_call: -; j_call: TRBJ2-3; v_call: TRBV19; cdr3_aa: CASSIVGDTQYF; cdr3_nt: TGTGCCAGTAGCATTGTGGGCGATACGCAGTATTTT
clone_size: -; cdr3_length: 15; d_call: -; j_call: TRBJ2-7; v_call: TRBV5-1; cdr3_aa: CASSPIEGMSYEQYF; cdr3_nt: TGCGCCAGCAGCCCTATCGAGGGGATGTCTTACGAGCAGTACTTC
clone_size: -; cdr3_length: 14; d_call: TRBD2; j_call: TRBJ2-3; v_call: TRBV7-2; cdr3_aa: CASSYGLGADTQYF; cdr3_nt: TGTGCCAGCAGCTATGGACTAGGAGCAGATACGCAGTATTTT
clone_size: -; cdr3_length: 14; d_call: TRBD1; j_call: TRBJ2-1; v_call: TRBV7-6; cdr3_aa: CASSSGQGFNEQFF; cdr3_nt: TGTGCCAGCAGCTCGGGACAGGGGTTCAATGAGCAGTTCTTC
clone_size: -; cdr3_length: 13; d_call: -; j_call: TRBJ1-1; v_call: TRBV29-1; cdr3_aa: CSVDGVWNTEAFF; cdr3_nt: TGCAGCGTTGACGGGGTTTGGAACACTGAAGCTTTCTTT
clone_size: -; cdr3_length: 15; d_call: -; j_call: TRBJ2-7; v_call: TRBV11-2; cdr3_aa: CASSQDGSPFYEQYF; cdr3_nt: TGCGCCAGCAGCCAAGATGGGAGTCCCTTCTACGAGCAGTACTTC
clone_size: few; cdr3_length: 15; d_call: -; j_call: TRBJ2-3; v_call: TRBV9; cdr3_aa: CASSVRGSGTDTQYF; cdr3_nt: TGTGCCAGCAGCGTCCGTGGTTCAGGCACAGATACGCAGTATTTT
clone_size: -; cdr3_length: 14; d_call: -; j_call: TRBJ2-1; v_call: TRBV4-1; cdr3_aa: CASSQVQTDNEQFF; cdr3_nt: TGCGCCAGCAGCCAAGTTCAGACGGACAATGAGCAGTTCTTC
clone_size: -; cdr3_length: 14; d_call: -; j_call: TRBJ1-1; v_call: TRBV15; cdr3_aa: CATSSESGGFEAFF; cdr3_nt: TGTGCCACCAGCAGTGAGAGTGGGGGATTTGAAGCTTTCTTT
clone_size: -; cdr3_length: 14; d_call: -; j_call: TRBJ2-3; v_call: TRBV9; cdr3_aa: CASSELGRPDTQYF; cdr3_nt: TGTGCCAGCAGCGAACTAGGGAGGCCAGATACGCAGTATTTT
clone_size: -; cdr3_length: 17; d_call: -; j_call: TRBJ2-3; v_call: TRBV5-8; cdr3_aa: CASSLGSSGDRADTQYF; cdr3_nt: TGTGCCAGCAGCTTGGGGTCTAGCGGGGACAGGGCAGATACGCAGTATTTT
clone_size: -; cdr3_length: 15; d_call: TRBD2; j_call: TRBJ2-2; v_call: TRBV6-1; cdr3_aa: CASSGESGGAEELFF; cdr3_nt: TGTGCCAGCAGTGGGGAAAGCGGGGGGGCCGAGGAGCTGTTTTTT
clone_size: -; cdr3_length: 15; d_call: TRBD2; j_call: TRBJ2-1; v_call: TRBV7-2; cdr3_aa: CASSFGTRPYNEQFF; cdr3_nt: TGTGCCAGCAGTTTTGGGACTAGACCCTACAATGAGCAGTTCTTC
clone_size: once; cdr3_length: 17; d_call: TRBD2; j_call: TRBJ2-5; v_call: TRBV5-1; cdr3_aa: CASSWTPSGGVQETQYF; cdr3_nt: TGCGCCAGCAGCTGGACCCCTAGCGGGGGCGTACAAGAGACCCAGTACTTC
clone_size: -; cdr3_length: 13; d_call: -; j_call: TRBJ1-2; v_call: TRBV2; cdr3_aa: CATKLFGPYGYTF; cdr3_nt: TGTGCCACCAAACTTTTTGGGCCCTATGGCTACACCTTC
clone_size: -; cdr3_length: 14; d_call: -; j_call: TRBJ2-7; v_call: TRBV19; cdr3_aa: CASSPRGRKYEQYF; cdr3_nt: TGTGCCAGTAGTCCCCGGGGGAGGAAGTACGAGCAGTACTTC
clone_size: -; cdr3_length: 14; d_call: -; j_call: TRBJ2-4; v_call: TRBV27; cdr3_aa: CASGTLLGGNIQYF; cdr3_nt: TGTGCCAGCGGCACCCTTCTAGGGGGAAACATTCAGTACTTC
clone_size: -; cdr3_length: 12; d_call: -; j_call: TRBJ2-1; v_call: TRBV7-2; cdr3_aa: CASSPPNSGRLF; cdr3_nt: TGTGCCAGCAGTCCCCCTAATAGCGGTAGACTCTTC
clone_size: -; cdr3_length: 14; d_call: -; j_call: TRBJ1-2; v_call: TRBV7-9; cdr3_aa: CASSLQGAAYGYTF; cdr3_nt: TGTGCCAGCAGCTTACAAGGCGCGGCCTATGGCTACACCTTC
clone_size: -; cdr3_length: 15; d_call: -; j_call: TRBJ1-1; v_call: TRBV19; cdr3_aa: CASSPRAYWGTEAFF; cdr3_nt: TGTGCCAGTAGTCCCCGGGCCTATTGGGGGACTGAAGCTTTCTTT
clone_size: -; cdr3_length: 15; d_call: TRBD1; j_call: TRBJ1-1; v_call: TRBV15; cdr3_aa: CATSSAGTGGTEAFF; cdr3_nt: TGTGCCACCAGCAGTGCCGGGACAGGGGGCACTGAAGCTTTCTTT
clone_size: -; cdr3_length: 13; d_call: -; j_call: TRBJ1-2; v_call: TRBV10-2; cdr3_aa: CASSEGGGYGYTF; cdr3_nt: TGCGCCAGCAGTGAAGGGGGAGGCTATGGCTACACCTTC
clone_size: -; cdr3_length: 15; d_call: -; j_call: TRBJ2-5; v_call: TRBV9; cdr3_aa: CASSVEGQGGETQYF; cdr3_nt: TGTGCCAGCAGCGTAGAGGGGCAGGGGGGAGAGACCCAGTACTTC
clone_size: -; cdr3_length: 14; d_call: -; j_call: TRBJ2-3; v_call: TRBV9; cdr3_aa: CASSVVSGGDTQYF; cdr3_nt: TGTGCCAGCAGCGTAGTCTCAGGGGGGGATACGCAGTATTTT
clone_size: -; cdr3_length: 14; d_call: -; j_call: TRBJ2-3; v_call: TRBV4-1; cdr3_aa: CASSQEESPDTQYF; cdr3_nt: TGCGCCAGCAGCCAAGAGGAGAGCCCAGATACGCAGTATTTT
clone_size: -; cdr3_length: 16; d_call: -; j_call: TRBJ2-5; v_call: TRBV11-1; cdr3_aa: CASSFISQGGQETQYF; cdr3_nt: TGTGCCAGCAGCTTCATTTCACAGGGAGGTCAAGAGACCCAGTACTTC
clone_size: once; cdr3_length: 12; d_call: -; j_call: TRBJ2-3; v_call: TRBV10-1; cdr3_aa: CASSGVTDTQYF; cdr3_nt: TGCGCCAGCAGCGGGGTCACAGATACGCAGTATTTT
clone_size: -; cdr3_length: 17; d_call: TRBD2; j_call: TRBJ2-3; v_call: TRBV5-4; cdr3_aa: CASSLGTSVFSTDTQYF; cdr3_nt: TGTGCCAGCAGCTTGGGGACTAGCGTTTTTAGCACAGATACGCAGTATTTT
clone_size: -; cdr3_length: 12; d_call: -; j_call: TRBJ2-1; v_call: TRBV27; cdr3_aa: CASTQGGSEQFF; cdr3_nt: TGTGCCAGCACCCAGGGGGGCAGTGAGCAGTTCTTC